What follows are 19 T cell receptor beta chains derived from one specimen sequenced in a study of T cells in Graves' hyperthyroidism and ophthalmopathy. It was RNA transcripts that yielded the amplified TCR beta CDR3 regions. A first-round RT-PCR of the TCR CDR3 used the HTBI primer set. TCRdb used MiXCR to reprocess the multiplex PCR reads, holding one entry per CDR3 protein. The sample shows hundreds of thousands of distinct CDR3 sequences, around 17% of them seen only once. Sequenced sample: blood. These receptors came from a woman aged 18-29 years with Graves' hyperthyroidism.

There are a few counts of this clonotype. This rearrangement joins TRBV20-1 to TRBJ2-2; D tentatively fits TRBD1 or TRBD2 (6 bases each). The V gene's germline CDR1 is DFQATT and CDR2 SNEGSKA (reference sequence). V dropped 3 bases and J dropped 4 bases, with 12 bases sitting between them. This CDR3 is 14 amino acids long. CDR3 protein: CSASVEGGTGELFF. The CDR3 coding sequence is TGCAGTGCTAGCGTAGAGGGGGGCACCGGGGAGCTGTTTTTT.

The gene calls are TRBV12-3 or TRBV12-4 and TRBJ2-1; D tentatively fits TRBD1 or TRBD2 (5 bases each). The V end was cut by 7 bases, the J end by 12 bases, with 16 bases between. There are 12 residues in the CDR3. The CDR3 loop reads CASTPHQGPQFF. Written as DNA, the CDR3 is TGTGCCAGCACCCCGCACCAGGGACCGCAGTTCTTC.

This clonotype was found many times. The chain combines TRBV30 with TRBJ2-1; 13 positions match TRBD2. Germline V gives CDR1 GTSNPN, CDR2 SVGIG (reference sequence). J was trimmed by 11 bases and V by 1 base; bases with no gene match: 8. The CDR3 spans 15 residues. The CDR3 nucleotides are TGTGCCTGGAGTGACCCGGGGACTAGCGGGACCCAGCAGTTCTTC. It is translated as CAWSDPGTSGTQQFF. The variable domain in full, completed from reference TRBV30 and TRBJ2-1, reads SQTIHQWPATLVQPVGSPLSLECTVEGTSNPNLYWYRQAAGRGLQLLFYSVGIGQISSEVPQNLSASRPQDRQFILSSKKLLLSDSGFYLCAWSDPGTSGTQQFFGPGTRLTVL.

This clonotype was counted many times. The V call is TRBV27, the J call TRBJ2-1; no clear D gene. The germline CDR1 and CDR2 sequences are MNHEY and SMNVEV (reference sequence). The CDR3 totals 12 residues. V lost 1 base, J lost 7 bases, and 5 bases lay in between. CDR3 DNA: TGTGCCAGCAGTTTATTTGGGAATGAGCAGTTCTTC. Translating gives CASSLFGNEQFF.

This clonotype was detected only a few times. The CDR3 DNA reads as TGTGCCAGCAGCTTAGGTGGGACAGAGAATTCACCCCTCCACTTT. This codes for CASSLGGTENSPLHF. The gene calls are TRBV13 and TRBJ1-6; 7 bases align to TRBD1. Germline trimming cut 0 bases from V and 7 bases from J; bases unmatched to any gene: 3. Per the germline V gene, CDR1 is PRHDT and CDR2 is FYEKMQ (reference sequence). CDR3 size: 15 residues. The full variable domain, in which reference TRBV13 and TRBJ1-6 provide the parts outside the CDR3, is AAGVIQSPRHLIKEKRETATLKCYPIPRHDTVYWYQQGPGQDPQFLISFYEKMQSDKGSIPDRFSAQQFSDYHSELNMSSLELGDSALYFCASSLGGTENSPLHFGNGTRLTVT.

V usage is TRBV6-2 or TRBV6-3 and J usage is TRBJ2-7; D gene ambiguous. The germline V and J ends were trimmed by 3 bases and 2 bases, with 8 bases remaining between them. The CDR3 has 13 residues. Looked up from germline, CDR1 is MNHEY and CDR2 is SVGEGT. The CDR3: CASSYVGPYEQYF. The CDR3 DNA follows: TGTGCCAGCAGTTATGTGGGTCCCTACGAGCAGTACTTC.

There are many counts of this clonotype. The chain links TRBV7-8 to TRBJ1-1, with D unclear. Germline V lookup: CDR1 SGHVS, CDR2 FQNEAQ. This CDR3 has 14 amino acids. Trimming stripped 0 bases from V and 3 bases from J, with 8 bases between. CDR3 region: CASSLAGLDTEAFF. For the CDR3, the DNA is TGTGCCAGCAGCTTAGCAGGCCTGGACACTGAAGCTTTCTTT.

The table lists this clonotype with many counts. The chain employs TRBV2 and TRBJ1-5, with a weak D call TRBD1 (5 bases). V lost 0 bases and J lost 2, with 14 bases in between. Per germline, CDR1 SNHLY and CDR2 FYNNEI. This CDR3 has 17 amino acids. CDR3 sequence reads: CASSEALRGFGNQPQHF. The CDR3, as DNA: TGTGCCAGCAGTGAAGCGCTTCGGGGGTTTGGCAATCAGCCCCAGCATTTT.

V gene TRBV20-1 combines with J gene TRBJ2-3; D is unresolved. Trimming left V 3 bases short and J 4 bases short, with 14 bases between. The CDR3 loop spans 14 amino acids. The germline V gene encodes CDR1 DFQATT and CDR2 SNEGSKA (reference sequence). The chain's CDR3 is CSARHLLGPDTQYF. The CDR3 DNA sequence: TGCAGTGCTAGGCACCTCCTCGGGCCAGATACGCAGTATTTT.

Of note for this clonotype: Here the CDR3 omits its conserved ending phenylalanine or tryptophan, so a read error is the likely source. This chain links TRBV20-1 with TRBJ1-3, with a possible D match to TRBD1 (5 bases). The ends were cut back, 1 base at V and 0 bases at J, with 10 bases in the middle. The CDR3 contains 15 residues. CDR1 and CDR2 (germline): DFQATT, SNEGSKA (reference sequence). CDR3 nucleotide sequence: TGCAGTGCTAGAGCTGGACATGGCTCTGGAAACACCATATATCTT. As protein: CSARAGHGSGNTIYL.

In its sample, this clonotype was seen a few times. The chain combines TRBV4-3 with TRBJ2-7; the D is unclear. The CDR3 sequence is 12 residues long. V gave up 0 bases and J gave up 6 bases, with 6 bases separating them. Per the germline V gene, CDR1 is LGHNA and CDR2 is YSLEER. The CDR3 region is CASSQENSEQYF. The CDR3, as DNA: TGCGCCAGCAGCCAAGAAAACAGCGAGCAGTACTTC.

In the case of this clonotype: An end of the junction differs from the germline gene, which may be a read error. The CDR3 reads CASSLVAGNNEKPFF. CDR3 coding DNA: TGTGCCAGCAGCTTAGTAGCCGGGAATAATGAAAAACCGTTTTTT. The chain employs TRBV7-2 and TRBJ1-4; D is ambiguous. This CDR3 comprises 15 residues. Germline V gene sequence: CDR1 SGHTA, CDR2 FQGNSA.

The chain uses TRBV5-4 and TRBJ1-2, with unresolved D. Looked up from germline, CDR1 is SGHNT and CDR2 is YYREEE (reference sequence). The CDR3 contains 14 residues. Trimming took off 4 bases at V and 5 bases at J, with 15 bases between the two ends. The CDR3: CASSTVPGKYGYTF. For the CDR3, the DNA is TGTGCCAGCAGCACGGTCCCAGGAAAGTATGGCTACACCTTC.

The chain employs TRBV24-1 and TRBJ1-2; D is unclear. The germline CDR1 and CDR2 sequences are KGHDR and SFDVKD. V was trimmed by 4 bases and J by 2 bases, leaving 7 bases between them. This CDR3 has 13 residues. The CDR3 loop reads CATSDRRNYGYTF. CDR3 DNA: TGTGCCACCAGTGACCGACGGAACTATGGCTACACCTTC.

This clonotype occurred many times. This sequence joins TRBV2 and TRBJ1-3; D is uncertain. V lost 4 bases and J 8 bases, leaving 9 bases between the germline ends. Germline CDR1 SNHLY, CDR2 FYNNEI. The CDR3 runs to 12 residues. The CDR3, as DNA: TGTGCCAGCAGTGCTACCCGGGACACCATATATTTT. It yields the protein CASSATRDTIYF.

This chain connects TRBV4-3 to TRBJ1-2; 7 positions agree with TRBD1. The length of the CDR3 is 15 residues. CDR1 LGHNA and CDR2 YSLEER come from the germline V gene. The V and J ends lost 1 base and 4 bases, in that order; junction bases with no gene match: 6. The CDR3 region is CASSQGPGGGYGYTF. CDR3 DNA sequence: TGCGCCAGCAGCCAAGGACCAGGGGGAGGCTATGGCTACACCTTC.

This clonotype was recorded a few times. The chain links TRBV5-6 to TRBJ2-7; perhaps TRBD2 as D (6 bases). The CDR3 extends over 15 amino acids. CDR1 is SGHDT, CDR2 YYEEEE, per germline. Trimming left V 2 bases short and J 0 bases short, with 12 bases between. Here the CDR3 DNA reads TGTGCCAGCAGCTTTAATAGCGGCAGCTCCTACGAGCAGTACTTC. It yields the protein CASSFNSGSSYEQYF.

This clonotype came up a few times. The chain employs TRBV4-3 and TRBJ1-2, with D hard to call. The CDR3 loop spans 12 amino acids. V lost 0 bases and J lost 3, with 2 bases in between. CDR1 is LGHNA and CDR2 is YSLEER in the germline V gene. The CDR3 spells CASSQEDYGYTF. In nucleotides, the CDR3 is TGCGCCAGCAGCCAAGAGGACTATGGCTACACCTTC.

This chain uses TRBV19 with TRBJ1-5; tentatively, D is TRBD1 (6 bases). The germline V gene has CDR1 LNHDA and CDR2 SQIVND (reference sequence). CDR3 length equals 16 residues. Trimming took 2 bases from V and 0 from J, leaving 11 bases between them. The CDR3 protein is CASSIRGTNSNQPQHF. The CDR3 coding sequence is TGTGCCAGTAGTATAAGGGGGACAAATAGCAATCAGCCCCAGCATTTT.